Below are 20 T cell receptor beta chains sequenced from a single sample in a study of control samples from healthy donors and cancer patients. TCRdb's table, derived via immunoSEQ multiplex PCR, lists solely in-frame clones and lacks some. The repertoire holds 4,500 to 6,500 clones, 84% seen once, with approximately 7% in the top ten. Sequenced: formalin-fixed, paraffin-embedded tissue. The receptors shown here come from a female donor with lung cancer.

This rearrangement joins TRBV5-1 to TRBJ2-1, with a possible D match to TRBD2 (6 bases). V dropped 0 bases and J dropped 7 bases, with 14 bases sitting between them. Germline-derived CDR1 and CDR2 are SGHRS and YFSETQ. The CDR3 totals 15 residues. CDR3 DNA: TGCGCCAGCAGCTTGGGACTAGGGGTTACGAATGAGCAGTTCTTC. Translating gives CASSLGLGVTNEQFF.

The rearrangement links TRBV4-2 to TRBJ2-7, with D tentatively TRBD1 (7 bases). Between the trimmed V and J ends, which lost 1 base and 5 bases, there was a span of 18 bases. Germline loops: CDR1 LGHNA, CDR2 YNFKEQ. There are 16 residues in the CDR3. The CDR3 DNA sequence: TGTGCCAGCAGCCAAGGGTGGAGGGGGCGCGTCGACGAGCAGTACTTC. This encodes CASSQGWRGRVDEQYF.

This chain uses TRBV7-9 with TRBJ1-3, with D uncertain. Germline lookup yields CDR1 SEHNR and CDR2 FQNEAQ (reference sequence). The V gene lost 5 bases and the J gene lost 2 bases, with 1 base spanning the gap. The CDR3 has 11 residues. CDR3 DNA sequence: TGTGCCAGCAGCACTGGAAACACCATATATTTT. As protein: CASSTGNTIYF.

Comments on this clone: Relative to the germline gene, one junction end is altered; a read error may explain this. As DNA, the CDR3 is TGTACCAGCAGCTTAGAGCAAGGGGGGAGGGACTCCGCCTACGAGCAGTACTTC. This encodes CTSSLEQGGRDSAYEQYF. This chain links TRBV11-3 with TRBJ2-7; D is perhaps TRBD2 (7 bases). CDR3 length: 18 amino acids. The germline V gene has CDR1 SGHNT and CDR2 YENEEA.

This rearrangement joins TRBV9 to TRBJ2-7; no definite D call. Germline lookup yields CDR1 SGDLS and CDR2 YYNGEE. CDR3 length: 14 amino acids. Trimming pared 1 base from V and 5 bases from J, leaving 13 bases between. The CDR3 reads CASSVSSVNHEQYF. CDR3 nucleotides: TGTGCCAGCAGCGTAAGCTCTGTCAACCACGAGCAGTACTTC.

The chain links TRBV7-2 to TRBJ2-1, with TRBD2 identical over 7 bases. The CDR3 extends over 15 amino acids. Looked up from germline, CDR1 is SGHTA and CDR2 is FQGNSA. J lost 3 bases, V lost 4 bases, and 6 bases had no gene match. CDR3 sequence reads: CASSSAGTNYNEQFF. The CDR3 DNA reads TGTGCCAGCAGCTCAGCCGGGACTAACTACAATGAGCAGTTCTTC. The full variable domain, with the rest looked up from reference TRBV7-2 and TRBJ2-1, is GAGVSQSPSNKVTEKGKDVELRCDPISGHTALYWYRQSLGQGLEFLIYFQGNSAPDKSGLPSDRFSAERTGGSVSTLTIQRTQQEDSAVYLCASSSAGTNYNEQFFGPGTRLTVL.

Remarks on this clone: This sample also contains other DNA sequences that code for the same CDR3. The CDR3 sequence is CASSLDLNEKLFF. Here the CDR3 DNA reads TGTGCCAGCAGCTTGGACCTGAATGAAAAACTGTTTTTT. The V call is TRBV5-5, the J call TRBJ1-4; D ambiguous. Germline CDR1 is SGHKS and CDR2 is YYEKEE (reference sequence). The CDR3 loop spans 13 amino acids. Trimming cost V 0 bases and J 5 bases, with 5 bases left between them.

This clone came up once. CDR3 sequence: CASSPGLAGTGELFF. CDR3 DNA sequence: TGTGCCAGCAGCCCGGGACTAGCGGGAACCGGGGAGCTGTTTTTT. V and J are TRBV7-3 and TRBJ2-2; 13 positions match TRBD2. The CDR3 consists of 15 residues. The germline V gene encodes CDR1 SGHTA and CDR2 FQGTGA. V shed 5 bases and J 5 bases; nucleotides not matched to a gene: 2. The full variable domain, rest sourced from reference TRBV7-3 and TRBJ2-2, is GAGVSQTPSNKVTEKGKYVELRCDPISGHTALYWYRQSLGQGPEFLIYFQGTGAADDSGLPNDRFFAVRPEGSVSTLKIQRTERGDSAVYLCASSPGLAGTGELFFGEGSRLTVL.

V is TRBV10-3 and J is TRBJ2-3; 7 bases map to TRBD2. Germline V gives CDR1 ENHRY, CDR2 SYGVKD. The CDR3 consists of 15 residues. V dropped 4 bases and J dropped 2; count of bases not matched to a gene: 6. CDR3 protein: CAISVSAGNTDTQYF. The CDR3 nucleotides read TGTGCCATCAGTGTTTCAGCGGGGAACACAGATACGCAGTATTTT.

This CDR3 reads CASSEGGGLNQPQHF. The CDR3 nucleotides read TGTGCCAGCAGTGAAGGCGGCGGCCTCAATCAGCCCCAGCATTTT. This chain connects TRBV6-1 to TRBJ1-5, with D uncertain. Between the trimmed V and J ends, which lost 1 base and 3 bases, there was a span of 10 bases. The CDR3 loop spans 15 amino acids. Germline values: CDR1 MNHNS, CDR2 SASEGT.

The rearrangement joins TRBV6-8 to TRBJ2-7, with 11 bases identical to TRBD2. The CDR3 is 17 residues long. The germline V gene has CDR1 MNHGY and CDR2 SAAAGT. V gave up 6 bases and J gave up 1 base; unmatched junction bases: 11. The CDR3 spells CASSRIKLAGASYEQYF. CDR3 sequence (DNA): TGTGCCAGCAGCCGAATTAAACTAGCGGGAGCTTCCTACGAGCAGTACTTC.

J is TRBJ2-1 and V is TRBV7-6; D possibly matches TRBD1 or TRBD2 (5 bases each). Germline-derived CDR1 and CDR2 are SGHVS and FNYEAQ. This CDR3 has 14 residues. The V end was cut by 4 bases, the J end by 1 base, with 8 bases between. In nucleotides, the CDR3 is TGTGCCAGCAGCTGGGGACCATCCTACAATGAGCAGTTCTTC. It translates to CASSWGPSYNEQFF.

This chain uses TRBV6-1 with TRBJ2-5, with D possibly TRBD1 on 5 matching bases. With the DNA end fitting TRBJ2-7 better, the J assignment may be wrong. The germline CDR1 and CDR2 sequences are MNHNS and SASEGT. CDR3 length: 11 amino acids. The CDR3 DNA reads TGTGCCAGCAGTGATGGGGCCGAGCAGTACTTC. The encoded protein is CASSDGAEQYF.

The chain couples TRBV28 to TRBJ2-2; 10 nucleotides align to TRBD2. The CDR3 extends over 17 amino acids. Germline CDR1 MDHEN, CDR2 SYDVKM. V trimming: 5 bases; J trimming: 4 bases; junction bases outside the gene matches: 10. CDR3 DNA sequence: TGTGCCAGCAGTCTCATCACTAGCGGGGAATCCACCGGGGAGCTGTTTTTT. This codes for CASSLITSGESTGELFF.

Points on this clone: Other nucleotide sequences in the sample specify the same CDR3. The V gene is TRBV7-9, the J gene TRBJ2-1; D is unclear. This CDR3 has 14 residues. V dropped 3 bases and J dropped 0 bases, with 6 bases sitting between them. CDR1 is SEHNR and CDR2 is FQNEAQ in the germline V gene (reference sequence). The CDR3 DNA sequence: TGTGCCAGCAGCTTGGCTAGCTCCTACAATGAGCAGTTCTTC. It specifies CASSLASSYNEQFF. Variable domain in full (rest from reference TRBV7-9 and TRBJ2-1): DTGVSQNPRHKITKRGQNVTFRCDPISEHNRLYWYRQTLGQGPEFLTYFQNEAQLEKSRLLSDRFSAERPKGSFSTLEIQRTEQGDSAMYLCASSLASSYNEQFFGPGTRLTVL.

This chain links TRBV24-1 with TRBJ2-5; D gene uncertain. Per germline, CDR1 KGHDR and CDR2 SFDVKD. Trimming took 0 bases from V and 5 from J, leaving 9 bases between them. The CDR3 is made up of 14 amino acids. CDR3 in amino acids: CATSDLWAEETQYF. CDR3 nucleotide sequence: TGTGCCACCAGTGATTTGTGGGCCGAGGAGACCCAGTACTTC.

The rearrangement joins TRBV7-8 to TRBJ1-6, with TRBD1 identical over 12 bases. The trim removed 8 bases at V and 9 bases at J, leaving 11 bases unmatched. The germline gives CDR1 SGHVS, CDR2 FQNEAQ. This CDR3 region has 16 residues. The CDR3: CASRTGTGGSGSPLHF. The CDR3 DNA follows: TGTGCCAGCCGGACAGGGACAGGGGGCTCTGGTTCACCCCTCCACTTT.

This rearrangement joins TRBV19 to TRBJ2-7, with 10 bases identical to TRBD1. The length of the CDR3 is 15 residues. CDR1 is LNHDA, CDR2 SQIVND, per germline (reference sequence). V trimming: 5 bases; J trimming: 5 bases; junction bases outside the gene matches: 9. In DNA, the CDR3 is TGTGCCAGTAGTCTTTTAGGGACAGGGGACCACGAGCAGTACTTC. Protein: CASSLLGTGDHEQYF.

The CDR3 region has the DNA TGTGCCAGCAGCCCCATGAGGGGGTTAGGAACTAATGAAAAACTGTTTTTT. Its translation is CASSPMRGLGTNEKLFF. V gene TRBV14 combines with J gene TRBJ1-4; D might be TRBD1 (6 bases). The CDR3 is made up of 17 amino acids. V was shortened by 4 bases and J by 1 base, with 16 bases between the two germline ends. Germline assignment: CDR1 SGHDN and CDR2 FVKESK.

The V and J genes are TRBV2 and TRBJ2-1, with TRBD2 identical over 10 bases. The CDR3 contains 18 residues. Trimming took 4 bases from V and 5 from J; bases not matched to a gene: 14. CDR1 is SNHLY and CDR2 is FYNNEI in the germline V gene. CDR3 bases: TGTGCCAGCAGTGGACTAGCGGGCACAACCCCTCGGGACAATGAGCAGTTCTTC. It is translated as CASSGLAGTTPRDNEQFF.